This entry is about one T cell receptor beta chain. Its antigen is undetermined. This CDR3 has 14 residues. The V segment lost 9 bases and the J segment 6 bases; nucleotides outside the gene matches: 3. The germline CDR1 and CDR2 sequences are SNHLY and FYNNEI. The data derive from a study of T cell responses to AZD1222 COVID-19 vaccine. Study observations and caveats: The span of vaccine-associated CD4 TCRs extended across spike, with dominance at 160-218 and 743-854. In a largely white British group with more females than males, clonal diversity was possibly underestimated.

Clones were sequenced by immunoSEQ multiplex PCR, and TCRdb holds only the in-frame ones, with some missing. The sample lists roughly 120,000 clones, around 83% occurring once. The source material was peripheral blood, sampled on day 0 of AZD1222 vaccination. The source is an adult in good health. The chain combines TRBV2 with TRBJ2-1, with 15 bases lining up with TRBD2. CDR3 DNA: TGTGCCAGAGAGGGACTAGCGGGGGGCAATGAGCAGTTCTTC. Residues: CAREGLAGGNEQFF.